This T cell receptor beta chain was sequenced during a study of blood T cell repertoires in COVID-19. The data were produced by immunoSEQ multiplex PCR, yet TCRdb's version contains in-frame clones alone and is incomplete. The sample has some 150,000 clones, about four fifths seen once. The germline CDR1 and CDR2 sequences are SGDLS and YYNGEE. The CDR3 runs 13 residues. The V end was cut by 4 bases, the J end by 4 bases, with 10 bases between. The source material was PBMCs or T cells enriched from blood (not recorded which). This TCR derives from a woman in her 50s in a cohort exposed to, infected with or recovered from COVID-19 (not recorded which). The V call is TRBV9, the J call TRBJ2-3; D not resolved. CDR3 in DNA: TGTGCCAGCAGCACCTTTGAGCCAGATACGCAGTATTTT. This gives the protein CASSTFEPDTQYF.